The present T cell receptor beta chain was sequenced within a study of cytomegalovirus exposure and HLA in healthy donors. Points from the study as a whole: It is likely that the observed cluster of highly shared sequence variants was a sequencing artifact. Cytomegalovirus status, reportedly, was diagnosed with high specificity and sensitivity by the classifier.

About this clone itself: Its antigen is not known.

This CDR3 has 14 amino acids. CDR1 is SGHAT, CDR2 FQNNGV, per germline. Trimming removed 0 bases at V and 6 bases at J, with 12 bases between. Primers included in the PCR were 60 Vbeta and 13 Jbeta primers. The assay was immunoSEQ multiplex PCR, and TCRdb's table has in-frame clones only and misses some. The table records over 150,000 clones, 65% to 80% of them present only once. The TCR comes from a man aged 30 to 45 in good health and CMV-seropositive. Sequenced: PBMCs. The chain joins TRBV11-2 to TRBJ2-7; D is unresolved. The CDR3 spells CASSLDILDREQYF. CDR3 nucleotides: TGTGCCAGCAGCTTAGATATTCTAGATCGCGAGCAGTACTTC.